This entry concerns a single T cell receptor (beta chain). V shed 5 bases and J 3 bases; nucleotides not matched to a gene: 6. The CDR3 spans 16 residues. CDR1 and CDR2 from the germline V gene are LNHDA and SQIVND (reference sequence). The record originates from a study of blood T cell repertoires in COVID-19. Background on the study: Italy, Spain and the United States were the sources of the convalescent and acute COVID-19 samples. T cells, B-cell-depleted T cells, or PBMCs supplied cDNA or gDNA.

Participants had their cohort set by participant-reported clinical history. In the authors' workflow: Nucleated cell number was recorded as an estimate derived from reference gene primer amplification. Clones were read by immunoSEQ multiplex PCR, and TCRdb kept only the in-frame ones, dropping some. The V and J calls and the clone size are those of that table, but D and trimming were determined from the DNA. The sample yields some 140,000 clones, approximately 88% seen once. V and J are TRBV19 and TRBJ2-1; 11 bases map to TRBD2. Sequenced material: PBMCs or T cells enriched from blood (not recorded which). The receptor's source is a middle-aged man with acute COVID-19. Here the CDR3 reads CASSLRLAGSYNEQFF. The DNA for the CDR3 is TGTGCCAGTAGTCTAAGACTAGCGGGGAGCTACAATGAGCAGTTCTTC.